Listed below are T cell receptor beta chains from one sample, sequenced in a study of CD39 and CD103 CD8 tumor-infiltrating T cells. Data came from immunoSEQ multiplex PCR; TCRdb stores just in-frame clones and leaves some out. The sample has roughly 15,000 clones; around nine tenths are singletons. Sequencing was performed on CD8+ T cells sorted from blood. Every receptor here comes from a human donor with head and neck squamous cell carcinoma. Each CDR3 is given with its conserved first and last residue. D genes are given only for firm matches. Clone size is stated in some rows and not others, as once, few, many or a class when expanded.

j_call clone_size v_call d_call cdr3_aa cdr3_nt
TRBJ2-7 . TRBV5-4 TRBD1 CASSAGTDYEQYF TGTGCCAGCAGCGCCGGGACAGACTACGAGCAGTACTTC
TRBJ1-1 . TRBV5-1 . CASSLPASEAFF TGCGCCAGCAGCTTGCCAGCCTCTGAAGCTTTCTTT
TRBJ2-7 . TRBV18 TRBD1 CASSPEDRAYEQYF TGTGCCAGCTCACCGGAAGACAGGGCCTACGAGCAGTACTTC
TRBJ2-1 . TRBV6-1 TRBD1 CASSVRDRGMYEQFF TGTGCCAGCAGTGTCCGGGACAGGGGGATGTATGAGCAGTTCTTC
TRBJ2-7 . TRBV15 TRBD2 CATGIPRTSGAAYEQYF TGTGCCACCGGGATCCCCCGGACAAGCGGGGCTGCCTACGAGCAGTACTTC
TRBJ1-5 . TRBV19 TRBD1 CASSIGQGVVGNQPQHF TGTGCCAGTAGTATAGGACAGGGGGTTGTGGGCAATCAGCCCCAGCATTTT
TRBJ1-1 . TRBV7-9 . CASSLIIGDTEAFF TGTGCCAGCAGCTTAATCATCGGGGACACTGAAGCTTTCTTT
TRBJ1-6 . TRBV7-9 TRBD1 CASSYTGGNSPLHF TGTGCCAGCAGCTACACAGGGGGGAATTCACCCCTCCACTTT
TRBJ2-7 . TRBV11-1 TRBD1 CASSSGTGGAYEQYF TGTGCCAGCAGCTCCGGGACAGGGGGAGCCTACGAGCAGTACTTC
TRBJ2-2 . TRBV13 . CASSLRGRDSGMAGELFF TGTGCCAGCAGCTTAAGGGGCAGGGATTCGGGGATGGCCGGGGAGCTGTTTTTT
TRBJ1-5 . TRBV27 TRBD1 CASGETGYGNQPQHF TGTGCCAGCGGGGAGACAGGGTATGGCAATCAGCCCCAGCATTTT
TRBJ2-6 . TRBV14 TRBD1 CASSQKSGTVVSGANVLTF TGTGCCAGCAGCCAAAAATCCGGGACAGTTGTCTCTGGGGCCAACGTCCTGACTTTC
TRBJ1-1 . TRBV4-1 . CASSLRDVENTEAFF TGCGCCAGCAGCCTACGGGACGTCGAGAACACTGAAGCTTTCTTT
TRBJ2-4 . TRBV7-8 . CASSPLQTQLLAKNIQYF TGTGCCAGCAGCCCCTTACAAACACAGCTCCTAGCCAAAAACATTCAGTACTTC
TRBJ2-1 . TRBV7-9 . CASSLVEVLGQFF TGTGCCAGCAGCTTAGTGGAGGTGTTGGGGCAGTTCTTC
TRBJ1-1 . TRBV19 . CASSPRPVNTEAFF TGTGCCAGTAGCCCCAGACCAGTTAACACTGAAGCTTTCTTT
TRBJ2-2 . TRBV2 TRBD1 CASSERGTAMTNTGELFF TGTGCCAGCAGTGAAAGGGGGACAGCCATGACGAACACCGGGGAGCTGTTTTTT
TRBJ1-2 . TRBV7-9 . CASSAPWGYGYTF TGTGCCAGCAGCGCACCCTGGGGGTATGGCTACACCTTC
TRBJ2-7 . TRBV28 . CATGDLLSYEQYF TGTGCCACCGGGGACTTGCTTTCCTACGAGCAGTACTTC
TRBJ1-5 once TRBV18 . CASSSFPMGISNQPQHF TGTGCCAGCTCATCCTTCCCGATGGGGATTAGCAATCAGCCCCAGCATTTT
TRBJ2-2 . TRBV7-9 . CASSPRDQFGELFF TGTGCCAGCAGCCCCCGAGACCAATTCGGGGAGCTGTTTTTT
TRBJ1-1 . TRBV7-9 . CASSLWTGTEAFF TGTGCCAGCAGCTTGTGGACGGGCACTGAAGCTTTCTTT